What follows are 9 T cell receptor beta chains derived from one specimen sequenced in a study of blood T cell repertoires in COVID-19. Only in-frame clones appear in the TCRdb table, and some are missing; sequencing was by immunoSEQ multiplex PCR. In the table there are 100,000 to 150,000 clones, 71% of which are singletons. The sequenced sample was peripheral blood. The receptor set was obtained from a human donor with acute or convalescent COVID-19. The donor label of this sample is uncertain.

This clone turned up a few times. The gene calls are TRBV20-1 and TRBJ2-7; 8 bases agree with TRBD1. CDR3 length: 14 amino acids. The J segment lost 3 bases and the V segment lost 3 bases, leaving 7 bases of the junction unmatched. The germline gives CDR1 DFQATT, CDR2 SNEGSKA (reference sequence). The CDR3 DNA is TGCAGTGCTAGTAGGACAGGGTCAAGCTACGAGCAGTACTTC. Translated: CSASRTGSSYEQYF.

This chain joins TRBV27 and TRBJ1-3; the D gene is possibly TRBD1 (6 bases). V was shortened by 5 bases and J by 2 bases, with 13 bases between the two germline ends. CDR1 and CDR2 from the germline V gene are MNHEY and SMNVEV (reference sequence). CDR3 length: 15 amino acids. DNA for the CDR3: TGTGCCAGCAGTGCCTCCAGGGGAGCTGGAAACACCATATATTTT. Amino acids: CASSASRGAGNTIYF.

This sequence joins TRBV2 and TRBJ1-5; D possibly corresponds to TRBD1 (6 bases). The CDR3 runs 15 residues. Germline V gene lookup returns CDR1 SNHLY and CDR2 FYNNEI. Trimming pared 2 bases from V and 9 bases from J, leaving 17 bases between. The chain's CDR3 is CASSESLQGRGPQHF. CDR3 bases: TGTGCCAGCAGTGAAAGTCTACAGGGCCGAGGGCCCCAGCATTTT.

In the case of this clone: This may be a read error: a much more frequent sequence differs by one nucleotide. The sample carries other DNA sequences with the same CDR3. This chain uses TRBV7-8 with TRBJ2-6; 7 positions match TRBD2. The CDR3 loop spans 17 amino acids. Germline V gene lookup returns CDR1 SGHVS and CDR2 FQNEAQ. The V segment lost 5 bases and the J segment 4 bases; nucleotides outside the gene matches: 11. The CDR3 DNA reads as TGTGCCAGCAGCAGCCCAAGTGGGGAGGGGGGGGCCAACGTCCTGACTTTC. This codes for CASSSPSGEGGANVLTF. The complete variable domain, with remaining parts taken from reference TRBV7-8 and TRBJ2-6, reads GAGVSQSPRYKVAKRGQDVALRCDPISGHVSLFWYQQALGQGPEFLTYFQNEAQLDKSGLPSDRFFAERPEGSVSTLKIQRTQQEDSAVYLCASSSPSGEGGANVLTFGAGSRLTVL.

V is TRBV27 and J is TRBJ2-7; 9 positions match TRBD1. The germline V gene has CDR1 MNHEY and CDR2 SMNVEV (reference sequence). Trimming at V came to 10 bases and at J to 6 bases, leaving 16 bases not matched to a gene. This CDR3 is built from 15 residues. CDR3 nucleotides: TGTGCCAATACCGTTCCGGGACAGGGAAGAGGCGAGCAGTACTTC. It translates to CANTVPGQGRGEQYF.

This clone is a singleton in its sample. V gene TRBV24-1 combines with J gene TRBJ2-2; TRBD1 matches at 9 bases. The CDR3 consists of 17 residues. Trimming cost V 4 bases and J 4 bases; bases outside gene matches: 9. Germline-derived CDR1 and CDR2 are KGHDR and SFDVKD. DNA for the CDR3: TGTGCCACCAGTGACCGGGGGACAGGGCCTTTCACCGGGGAGCTGTTTTTT. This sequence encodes CATSDRGTGPFTGELFF.

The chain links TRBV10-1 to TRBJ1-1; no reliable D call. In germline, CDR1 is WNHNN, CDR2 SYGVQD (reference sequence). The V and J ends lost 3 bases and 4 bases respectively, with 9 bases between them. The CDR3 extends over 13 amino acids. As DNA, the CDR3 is TGCGCCAGCAGTGAACACGGCGGCACTGAAGCTTTCTTT. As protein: CASSEHGGTEAFF.

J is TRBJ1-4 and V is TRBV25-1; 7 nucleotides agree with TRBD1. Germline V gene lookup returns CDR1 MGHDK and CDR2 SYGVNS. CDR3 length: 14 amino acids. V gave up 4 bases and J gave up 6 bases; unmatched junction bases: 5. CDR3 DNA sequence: TGTGCCAGCAGTGGGGGACAGTCCCATGAAAAACTGTTTTTT. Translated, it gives CASSGGQSHEKLFF.

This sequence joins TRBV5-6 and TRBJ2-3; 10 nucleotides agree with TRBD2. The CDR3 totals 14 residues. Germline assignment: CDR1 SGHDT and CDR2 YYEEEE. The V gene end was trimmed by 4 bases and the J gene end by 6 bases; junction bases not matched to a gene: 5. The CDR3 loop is CASSVAGGVDTQYF. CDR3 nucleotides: TGTGCCAGCAGCGTAGCGGGGGGAGTTGATACGCAGTATTTT. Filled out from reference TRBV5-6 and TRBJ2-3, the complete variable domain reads DAGVTQSPTHLIKTRGQQVTLRCSPKSGHDTVSWYQQALGQGPQFIFQYYEEEERQRGNFPDRFSGHQFPNYSSELNVNALLLGDSALYLCASSVAGGVDTQYFGPGTRLTVL.